Below are 17 T cell receptor beta chains sequenced from a single sample in a study of T cells in Graves' hyperthyroidism and ophthalmopathy. Using RNA transcripts as the source, TCR beta CDR3 regions were amplified. With the HTBI primer set, the TCR CDR3 went through a first round of RT-PCR. TCRdb recomputed calls from the multiplex PCR reads with MiXCR, one row per CDR3 protein. The table has 600,000 to 800,000 distinct CDR3 sequences, just over 35% seen once. Specimen: blood. The receptors here all came from a woman between 40 and 50 years old with Graves' hyperthyroidism.

This clonotype has a count of ten or more. The V and J genes are TRBV29-1 and TRBJ1-3; TRBD1 is a possible D gene (5 bases). Trimming took 5 bases from V and 4 from J, leaving 12 bases between them. This CDR3 is 13 amino acids long. Germline V gene sequence: CDR1 SQVTM, CDR2 ANQGSEA. CDR3 region: CSVLSRVGNTIYF. CDR3 DNA sequence: TGCAGCGTTCTCAGCAGGGTCGGAAACACCATATATTTT.

This clonotype has just a few counts. This rearrangement joins TRBV6-5 to TRBJ2-7; TRBD2 matches at 7 bases. The V and J ends lost 2 bases and 3 bases, in that order; junction bases with no gene match: 7. Per the germline V gene, CDR1 is MNHEY and CDR2 is SVGAGI. This CDR3 is built from 15 residues. The CDR3 is CASSYGGGTDYEQYF. CDR3 DNA sequence: TGTGCCAGCAGTTACGGCGGGGGAACTGACTACGAGCAGTACTTC.

This chain uses TRBV7-2 with TRBJ1-1, with D tentatively TRBD1 (5 bases). Deletions cut 2 bases from V and 9 bases from J, with 19 bases between. The V gene's germline CDR1 is SGHTA and CDR2 FQGNSA. The CDR3 totals 15 residues. The CDR3 region has the DNA TGTGCCAGCAGCTTACCCGGACTAGCGGGGGGGAAAGCTTTCTTT. Its protein product is CASSLPGLAGGKAFF. Full variable domain (missing parts from reference TRBV7-2 and TRBJ1-1): GAGVSQSPSNKVTEKGKDVELRCDPISGHTALYWYRQSLGQGLEFLIYFQGNSAPDKSGLPSDRFSAERTGGSVSTLTIQRTQQEDSAVYLCASSLPGLAGGKAFFGQGTRLTVV.

This clonotype has at least ten counts. This chain connects TRBV9 to TRBJ1-1, with a tentative D call TRBD1 (5 bases). Per germline, CDR1 SGDLS and CDR2 YYNGEE. The length of the CDR3 is 12 residues. V gave up 4 bases and J gave up 6 bases, with 10 bases separating them. The CDR3: CASSPSGPEAFF. The CDR3 nucleotides read TGTGCCAGCAGCCCTTCGGGACCTGAAGCTTTCTTT.

This clonotype was recorded many times. This rearrangement joins TRBV5-1 to TRBJ1-6, with TRBD1 identical over 7 bases. With 6 bases clipped from V and 8 bases from J, the junction kept 8 bases outside the gene matches. CDR1 and CDR2 from the germline V gene are SGHRS and YFSETQ. The length of the CDR3 is 14 residues. CDR3 bases: TGCGCCAGCAAAGTCGCCGACAGGGATTCACCCCTCCACTTT. It is translated as CASKVADRDSPLHF.

In this sample, this clonotype turned up a few times. CDR3 in DNA: TGTGCCAGCTCATCGACAGTCAGCACTGAAGCTTTCTTT. Translation gives CASSSTVSTEAFF. The V gene is TRBV18, the J gene TRBJ1-1, with D possibly matching TRBD1 (5 bases). V shed 5 bases and J shed 4 bases, with 11 bases lying between them. The CDR3 runs to 13 residues. The germline V gene has CDR1 KGHSH and CDR2 LQKENI.

The genes are TRBV25-1 and TRBJ2-1; 9 nucleotides match TRBD2. The end of the DNA is better explained by TRBJ2-7, so the J call may be wrong. The CDR3 is 17 amino acids. CDR1 MGHDK and CDR2 SYGVNS come from the germline V gene. The CDR3 nucleotides are TGTGCCAGCAGTGTTGGTAGCGGGAGTGCGTCCTACAATGAGCAGTACTTC. Its translation is CASSVGSGSASYNEQYF.

This clonotype has ten or more counts. The chain couples TRBV19 to TRBJ1-2; no reliable D call. With 5 bases removed from V and 4 bases from J, the gap between germline ends came to 8 bases. This CDR3 has 12 amino acids. From germline, CDR1 is LNHDA and CDR2 SQIVND (reference sequence). In nucleotides, the CDR3 is TGTGCCAGTAGTCCCGACCTCTATGGCTACACCTTC. This translates into CASSPDLYGYTF.

The chain employs TRBV5-1 and TRBJ2-3, with D possibly called TRBD1 or TRBD2 (5 bases each). CDR1 is SGHRS, CDR2 YFSETQ, per germline. The CDR3 is 14 residues long. V was trimmed by 3 bases and J by 5 bases, leaving 13 bases between them. The CDR3 reads CASSSGTQGDTQYF. The CDR3 nucleotides are TGCGCCAGCAGCTCTGGGACCCAGGGAGATACGCAGTATTTT.

Ten or more counts support this clonotype. The chain employs TRBV11-2 and TRBJ2-7; D uncertain. Germline assignment: CDR1 SGHAT and CDR2 FQNNGV. V was shortened by 6 bases and J by 7 bases, with 16 bases between the two germline ends. This CDR3 has 13 amino acids. The chain's CDR3 is CASRPTTRWEQYF. CDR3 DNA: TGTGCCAGCAGACCGACAACGAGGTGGGAGCAGTACTTC. The full variable domain, with the rest looked up from reference TRBV11-2 and TRBJ2-7, is EAGVAQSPRYKIIEKRQSVAFWCNPISGHATLYWYQQILGQGPKLLIQFQNNGVVDDSQLPKDRFSAERLKGVDSTLKIQPAKLEDSAVYLCASRPTTRWEQYFGPGTRLTVT.

This clonotype has a handful of counts. CDR3 in amino acids: CASSPGAIAYEQYF. DNA of the CDR3: TGCGCCAGCAGCCCAGGGGCCATAGCCTACGAGCAGTACTTC. The chain links TRBV4-3 to TRBJ2-7, with D possibly TRBD1 on 6 matching bases. Looked up from germline, CDR1 is LGHNA and CDR2 is YSLEER. CDR3 length: 14 residues. V was clipped by 4 bases and J by 2 bases, with 12 bases between them.

In this sample, this clonotype turned up many times. The chain carries TRBV10-2 and TRBJ1-1, with TRBD1 as a possible D gene (6 bases). The V end lost 5 bases, the J end lost 4 bases, and 11 bases lay between the germline ends. The CDR3 spans 13 residues. Germline CDR1 reads WSHSY; CDR2 reads SAAADI. In DNA form, the CDR3 reads TGCGCCAGCAGTTACAGGGAATCCACTGAAGCTTTCTTT. This codes for CASSYRESTEAFF.

This clonotype was counted a few times. The rearrangement joins TRBV9 to TRBJ1-4; TRBD1 matches at 9 bases. J gave up 7 bases and V 4 bases, and 8 bases lay outside the gene matches. The CDR3 length is 15 residues. CDR1 SGDLS and CDR2 YYNGEE come from the germline V gene. The CDR3, as DNA: TGTGCCAGCAGCCCGACAGGGGGGACTGGTGAAAAACTGTTTTTT. It encodes CASSPTGGTGEKLFF.

The table lists this clonotype with many counts. This rearrangement joins TRBV9 to TRBJ1-1; tentatively, D is TRBD1 (6 bases). Per the germline V gene, CDR1 is SGDLS and CDR2 is YYNGEE. Trimming took 0 bases from V and 0 from J, leaving 12 bases between them. There are 16 residues in the CDR3. The CDR3 bases are TGTGCCAGCAGCGTAGAGGGGGGGATCATGAACACTGAAGCTTTCTTT. This codes for CASSVEGGIMNTEAFF.

The gene calls are TRBV4-3 and TRBJ1-2; D is possibly TRBD1 (6 bases). Germline CDR1 LGHNA, CDR2 YSLEER. Trimming took off 3 bases at V and 6 bases at J, with 17 bases between the two ends. This CDR3 region has 15 residues. DNA for the CDR3: TGCGCCAGCAGCCAGGATCTACAGGGTTCCAATGGCTACACCTTC. Translating gives CASSQDLQGSNGYTF.

The V call is TRBV7-9, the J call TRBJ2-7, with D uncertain. With 5 bases removed from V and 6 bases from J, the gap between germline ends came to 17 bases. From germline, CDR1 is SEHNR and CDR2 FQNEAQ (reference sequence). This CDR3 has 14 residues. The CDR3 region is CASSPNMMRGEQYF. The CDR3, as DNA: TGTGCCAGCAGCCCAAATATGATGCGAGGCGAGCAGTACTTC.

This clonotype was seen at least ten times. The genes are TRBV20-1 and TRBJ1-4; D not certain. The CDR3 has 15 residues. In germline, CDR1 is DFQATT, CDR2 SNEGSKA (reference sequence). The V gene lost 1 base and the J gene lost 8 bases, with 17 bases spanning the gap. The CDR3 is CSARVNRSWREKLFF. CDR3 DNA: TGCAGTGCTAGAGTTAACCGGTCCTGGAGGGAAAAACTGTTTTTT.